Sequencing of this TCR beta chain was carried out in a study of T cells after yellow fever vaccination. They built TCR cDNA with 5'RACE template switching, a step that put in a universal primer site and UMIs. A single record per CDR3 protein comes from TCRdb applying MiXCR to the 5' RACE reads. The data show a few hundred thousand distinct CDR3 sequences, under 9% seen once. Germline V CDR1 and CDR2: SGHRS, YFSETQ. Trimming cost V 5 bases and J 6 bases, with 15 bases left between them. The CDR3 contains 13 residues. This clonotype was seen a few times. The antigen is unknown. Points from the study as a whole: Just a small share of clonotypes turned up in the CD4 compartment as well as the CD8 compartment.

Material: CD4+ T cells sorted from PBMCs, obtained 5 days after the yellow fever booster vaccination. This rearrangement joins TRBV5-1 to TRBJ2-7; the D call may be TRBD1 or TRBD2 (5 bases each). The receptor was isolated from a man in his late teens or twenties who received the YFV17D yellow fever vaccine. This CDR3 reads CASRENDGAEQYF. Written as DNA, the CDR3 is TGCGCCAGCAGGGAGAATGACGGGGCCGAGCAGTACTTC.